A single sample gave rise to the 18 T cell receptor beta chains below, sequenced in a study of vaccination and CD4 T cells after COVID-19. No antigen is known for these receptors. Treatment in this sample: roughly ten-day PBMC culture with coronavirus spike peptide pools or control peptides (ViraFEST assay). Cultured CD4+ T-cell DNA underwent Oncomine TCR Beta short-read sequencing. One entry per CDR3 protein results from TCRdb running MiXCR on the PCR reads. The sample holds approximately 11,000 distinct CDR3 sequences, around 75% seen once. Sequenced sample: CD4+ T cells from blood, cultured in vitro. The receptors were sampled from a human donor who had recovered from COVID-19.

The chain joins TRBV5-4 to TRBJ2-5, with TRBD2 as a possible D gene (6 bases). V lost 4 bases and J 5 bases, leaving 12 bases between the germline ends. The CDR3 length is 13 residues. CDR1 is SGHNT, CDR2 YYREEE, per germline (reference sequence). In DNA form, the CDR3 reads TGTGCCAGCAGCCTAGGCGGGGTCGAGACCCAGTACTTC. It is translated as CASSLGGVETQYF. Looking up the rest from reference TRBV5-4 and TRBJ2-5 gives the full variable domain: ETGVTQSPTHLIKTRGQQVTLRCSSQSGHNTVSWYQQALGQGPQFIFQYYREEENGRGNFPPRFSGLQFPNYSSELNVNALELDDSALYLCASSLGGVETQYFGPGTRLLVL.

The V call is TRBV24-1, the J call TRBJ2-1; D gene uncertain. CDR3 size: 13 residues. The germline CDR1 and CDR2 sequences are KGHDR and SFDVKD. V was cut by 3 bases and J by 7 bases, with 9 bases left in between. The CDR3 DNA reads TGTGCCACCAGTGATGCTCACCTTAATGAGCAGTTCTTC. This gives the protein CATSDAHLNEQFF.

The table lists this clonotype with a few counts. J is TRBJ1-2 and V is TRBV28; 11 bases map to TRBD1. The V segment lost 6 bases and the J segment 5 bases; nucleotides outside the gene matches: 11. The CDR3 has 16 amino acids. The V gene's germline CDR1 is MDHEN and CDR2 SYDVKM. CDR3 sequence (DNA): TGTGCCAGCAGGCGGACAGGGGGCGGCGTCCGGTATGGCTACACCTTC. Translated: CASRRTGGGVRYGYTF.

V is TRBV20-1 and J is TRBJ2-7, with 7 bases aligning to TRBD1. The CDR3 totals 13 residues. The V and J ends lost 6 bases and 3 bases, in that order; junction bases with no gene match: 8. CDR1 and CDR2 from the germline V gene are DFQATT and SNEGSKA (reference sequence). CDR3 loop: CSASRGQSYEQYF. CDR3 coding DNA: TGCAGTGCCTCACGGGGACAGAGCTACGAGCAGTACTTC.

This clonotype was counted between two and nine times. The V gene is TRBV6-1, the J gene TRBJ1-5, with unresolved D. CDR3 length equals 13 residues. CDR1 and CDR2 from the germline V gene are MNHNS and SASEGT. V lost 4 bases and J 4 bases, leaving 8 bases between the germline ends. CDR3 in DNA: TGTGCCAGCAGTGCAAGGAGAAATCAGCCCCAGCATTTT. This translates into CASSARRNQPQHF.

The chain couples TRBV20-1 to TRBJ1-2; D is perhaps TRBD1 (6 bases). Germline assignment: CDR1 DFQATT and CDR2 SNEGSKA (reference sequence). CDR3 length equals 14 residues. The ends were cut back, 3 bases at V and 7 bases at J, with 18 bases in the middle. The DNA of the CDR3 is TGCAGTGCTAGCAGCTTGGGGGGGCGCGGTGGCTACACCTTC. Translated: CSASSLGGRGGYTF.

The chain links TRBV7-3 to TRBJ2-3; 8 bases are a match to TRBD1. The CDR3 runs to 15 residues. The V and J ends lost 5 bases and 0 bases, in that order; junction bases with no gene match: 4. Germline CDR1 reads SGHTA; CDR2 reads FQGTGA. The CDR3 loop reads CASSATGVSTDTQYF. The CDR3 DNA follows: TGTGCCAGCAGCGCGACAGGGGTTAGCACAGATACGCAGTATTTT. The variable domain in full, completed from reference TRBV7-3 and TRBJ2-3, reads GAGVSQTPSNKVTEKGKYVELRCDPISGHTALYWYRQSLGQGPEFLIYFQGTGAADDSGLPNDRFFAVRPEGSVSTLKIQRTERGDSAVYLCASSATGVSTDTQYFGPGTRLTVL.

The CDR3 DNA follows: TGTGCCAGCATTTACAGGGCAGAGACCCAGTACTTC. It is translated as CASIYRAETQYF. V usage is TRBV5-8 and J usage is TRBJ2-5, with D perhaps matching TRBD1 (6 bases). The length of the CDR3 is 12 residues. In germline, CDR1 is SGHTS, CDR2 YDEGEE. Between the trimmed V and J ends, which lost 6 bases and 4 bases, there was a span of 10 bases.

The chain links TRBV7-8 to TRBJ1-5, with D unresolved. CDR1 is SGHVS, CDR2 FQNEAQ, per germline. V lost 5 bases and J 4 bases, leaving 12 bases between the germline ends. CDR3 size: 14 residues. The CDR3 nucleotides are TGTGCCAGCAGCCCAGGACGGTCTAATCAGCCCCAGCATTTT. Amino acid sequence: CASSPGRSNQPQHF. Filled out from reference TRBV7-8 and TRBJ1-5, the complete variable domain reads GAGVSQSPRYKVAKRGQDVALRCDPISGHVSLFWYQQALGQGPEFLTYFQNEAQLDKSGLPSDRFFAERPEGSVSTLKIQRTQQEDSAVYLCASSPGRSNQPQHFGDGTRLSIL.

This rearrangement joins TRBV7-8 to TRBJ1-5; D perhaps matches TRBD1 (6 bases). V lost 1 base and J lost 11, with 15 bases in between. This CDR3 is built from 14 residues. CDR1 SGHVS and CDR2 FQNEAQ come from the germline V gene. CDR3 loop: CASSLEGGRVTQHF. The CDR3 coding sequence is TGTGCCAGCAGCTTAGAAGGGGGAAGGGTAACCCAGCATTTT.

The chain uses TRBV28 and TRBJ1-6; D is ambiguous. Trimming took 3 bases from V and 10 from J, leaving 10 bases between them. Germline V gives CDR1 MDHEN, CDR2 SYDVKM. The CDR3 extends over 13 amino acids. The CDR3 nucleotides read TGTGCCAGCAGTTTGGAGTTTTACTCACCCCTCCACTTT. As protein: CASSLEFYSPLHF. Variable domain in full (rest from reference TRBV28 and TRBJ1-6): DVKVTQSSRYLVKRTGEKVFLECVQDMDHENMFWYRQDPGLGLRLIYFSYDVKMKEKGDIPEGYSVSREKKERFSLILESASTNQTSMYLCASSLEFYSPLHFGNGTRLTVT.

In regard to this clonotype: At one of its ends the junction is not consistent with the germline gene, which may arise from a read error. J is TRBJ2-5 and V is TRBV5-1; no definite D call. CDR1 SGHRS and CDR2 YFSETQ come from the germline V gene. There are 12 residues in the CDR3. The CDR3 region has the DNA TGCGCCAGCAGCTGGTCACAAGAGACCCAGTATTTC. This sequence encodes CASSWSQETQYF.

V usage is TRBV7-2 and J usage is TRBJ1-5; possible D gene TRBD1, 6 bases. This CDR3 comprises 16 residues. The ends were cut back, 1 base at V and 5 bases at J, with 15 bases in the middle. Per the germline V gene, CDR1 is SGHTA and CDR2 is FQGNSA. The CDR3 bases are TGTGCCAGCAGCTTAGATGCAGGGGTTATACATCAGCCCCAGCATTTT. Encoded protein: CASSLDAGVIHQPQHF.

This clonotype was seen more than once but under ten times. The chain employs TRBV24-1 and TRBJ1-5, with 9 positions matching TRBD1. Trimming at V came to 7 bases and at J to 5 bases, leaving 14 bases not matched to a gene. CDR3 length: 17 residues. Looked up from germline, CDR1 is KGHDR and CDR2 is SFDVKD. CDR3 sequence: CATSPGQGLLVDQPQHF. In DNA form, the CDR3 reads TGTGCCACCAGCCCGGGACAGGGCCTTCTCGTCGATCAGCCCCAGCATTTT.

The chain is built from TRBV6-1 and TRBJ1-1; 8 nucleotides line up with TRBD1. Per germline, CDR1 MNHNS and CDR2 SASEGT. V lost 7 bases, J lost 6 bases, and 7 bases stayed unmatched. This CDR3 has 13 residues. The CDR3 protein is CASTRQGIAEAFF. In DNA, the CDR3 is TGTGCCAGCACCCGACAGGGGATCGCTGAAGCTTTCTTT.

This clonotype was counted once. The CDR3 DNA is TGCAGTGCTAGTAAACAGGGGGCTTACGGCTACACCTTC. Translation gives CSASKQGAYGYTF. V and J are TRBV20-1 and TRBJ1-2, with 9 positions matching TRBD1. Per germline, CDR1 DFQATT and CDR2 SNEGSKA (reference sequence). This CDR3 comprises 13 residues. The trim removed 3 bases at V and 8 bases at J, leaving 7 bases unmatched.

The rearrangement joins TRBV28 to TRBJ1-2, with 7 bases matching TRBD1. CDR1 and CDR2 (germline): MDHEN, SYDVKM. The ends lost 7 bases at V and 0 bases at J; junction bases unmatched: 11. This CDR3 spans 16 amino acids. This CDR3 is CASTTGTVASNYGYTF. As DNA, the CDR3 is TGTGCCAGCACCACCGGGACAGTTGCTTCTAACTATGGCTACACCTTC.

The chain has TRBV7-2 and TRBJ1-2; D is unclear. Germline V gene lookup returns CDR1 SGHTA and CDR2 FQGNSA. Trimming pared 5 bases from V and 4 bases from J, leaving 8 bases between. This CDR3 has 12 amino acids. The CDR3: CASSPEVYGYTF. CDR3 sequence (DNA): TGTGCCAGCAGCCCAGAGGTCTATGGCTACACCTTC.